These T cell receptor beta chains were read from a single sample in a study of spatial heterogeneity in lung cancer. TCRdb reprocessed the 5' RACE reads with MiXCR, giving one entry per CDR3 protein. This sample has some 85,000 distinct CDR3 sequences, with approximately 20% found just once. The input for sequencing was PBMCs, taken at surgery. The receptors were gathered from a male donor with early-stage non-small cell lung cancer. Both conserved end residues are part of each CDR3. The D gene is left open where the match is weak. A clone size is listed for some rows: how often the clone was seen (once, few, many), or a class if it is expanded.

size: .
J: TRBJ2-3
D: .
V: TRBV19
DNA: TGTGCCACTCTTGGTAAACGGGGCACAGATACGCAGTATTTT
CDR3: CATLGKRGTDTQYF

size: few
J: TRBJ2-3
D: .
V: TRBV12-3/TRBV12-4
DNA: TGTGCCAGCAGTTTACTTAACACAGATACGCAGTATTTT
CDR3: CASSLLNTDTQYF

size: many
J: TRBJ1-4
D: TRBD1
V: TRBV4-2
DNA: TGTGCCAGCAGCGTCTGGACAGGGGCTAATGAAAAACTGTTTTTT
CDR3: CASSVWTGANEKLFF

size: once
J: TRBJ2-4
D: .
V: TRBV29-1
DNA: TGCAGCGTTAGGTCTGGGGGAGCCAAAAACATTCAGTACTTC
CDR3: CSVRSGGAKNIQYF

size: .
J: TRBJ1-1
D: TRBD1
V: TRBV12-3/TRBV12-4
DNA: TGTGCCAGCAGACCCGGGACAGGGGGCGCGAACACTGAAGCTTTCTTT
CDR3: CASRPGTGGANTEAFF

size: .
J: TRBJ1-4
D: .
V: TRBV7-2
DNA: TGTGCCAGCAGCTTGGGGTGGGCTAATGAAAAACTGTTTTTT
CDR3: CASSLGWANEKLFF

size: few
J: TRBJ2-7
D: TRBD1
V: TRBV3-1
DNA: TGTGCCAGCAGCCAAGATAGGGGTAGGGGGACAGCCTCCTACGAGCAGTACTTC
CDR3: CASSQDRGRGTASYEQYF

size: .
J: TRBJ2-7
D: .
V: TRBV19
DNA: TGTGCCAGCAGCCAGGCTGGGGTCTACGAGCAGTACTTC
CDR3: CASSQAGVYEQYF

size: few
J: TRBJ1-1
D: .
V: TRBV12-3/TRBV12-4
DNA: TGTGCCAGCAGTTTCCCCGGGTGGGGAAACGGTGAAGCTTTCTTT
CDR3: CASSFPGWGNGEAFF

size: few
J: TRBJ1-6
D: .
V: TRBV5-1
DNA: TGCGCCAGCAGCTTGCTGGGAAAGGATTCACCCCTCCACTTT
CDR3: CASSLLGKDSPLHF

size: few
J: TRBJ1-3
D: TRBD1
V: TRBV7-9
DNA: TGTGCCAGCAGCAACAGGGGCGCTGGAAACACCATATATTTT
CDR3: CASSNRGAGNTIYF

size: many
J: TRBJ2-2
D: .
V: TRBV5-6
DNA: TGTGCCAGCAGCTTACGGACAGCAAACACCGGGGAGCTGTTTTTT
CDR3: CASSLRTANTGELFF

size: few
J: TRBJ2-7
D: TRBD2
V: TRBV29-1
DNA: TGCAGCGCTACGGGAGGAGCGGGGGCAGGATCCGAGCAGTACTTC
CDR3: CSATGGAGAGSEQYF

size: .
J: TRBJ1-3
D: .
V: TRBV12-3/TRBV12-4
DNA: TGTGCCAGCAGATCCCCTCTGAGGGGCAGGGGCTCTGGAAACACCATATATTTT
CDR3: CASRSPLRGRGSGNTIYF

size: few
J: TRBJ1-5
D: .
V: TRBV7-9
DNA: TGTGCCAGCAGCTCGGGAGGCGAGAATCAGCCCCAGCATTTT
CDR3: CASSSGGENQPQHF

size: few
J: TRBJ2-7
D: TRBD2
V: TRBV19
DNA: TGTGCCAGTAGTATAGAAGCGGGAGGCTACCAGCAGTACTTC
CDR3: CASSIEAGGYQQYF

size: .
J: TRBJ1-4
D: .
V: TRBV20-1
DNA: TGCAGTGCTAGTACTCCGGCAGAACGAGAAAAACTGTTTTTT
CDR3: CSASTPAEREKLFF

size: few
J: TRBJ1-1
D: .
V: TRBV7-2
DNA: TGTGCCAGCAGTATGACCCCGAACACTGAAGCTTTCTTT
CDR3: CASSMTPNTEAFF

size: .
J: TRBJ2-7
D: .
V: TRBV6-2/TRBV6-3
DNA: TGTGCCAGCAGATCCACCGGGACCTCCTACGAGCAGTACTTC
CDR3: CASRSTGTSYEQYF

size: .
J: TRBJ1-1
D: .
V: TRBV12-3/TRBV12-4
DNA: TGTGCCAGCAGCGATGCCCAAGACATGAACACTGAAGCTTTCTTT
CDR3: CASSDAQDMNTEAFF

size: few
J: TRBJ1-5
D: .
V: TRBV10-3
DNA: TGTGCCATCAGTGAGTCGGTGGGATCCAATCAGCCCCAGCATTTT
CDR3: CAISESVGSNQPQHF

size: .
J: TRBJ2-7
D: .
V: TRBV12-3/TRBV12-4
DNA: TGTGCCAGCAGTTTAAAGGGGTCGAGCGAGCAGTACTTC
CDR3: CASSLKGSSEQYF